Given below is one TCR beta chain in context. The record originates from a study of human T cells and chemical hapten exposure. V dropped 11 bases and J dropped 5 bases, with 15 bases sitting between them. The germline V gene encodes CDR1 SEHNR and CDR2 FQNEAQ (reference sequence). The CDR3 totals 12 residues. Time point noted: healthy volunteer bleed at 6 weeks. Before extraction, the whole blood was not fractionated, and total RNA was taken from it. TCRdb fed the RACE reads into MiXCR, producing one record per CDR3 protein. Of under 90,000 distinct CDR3 sequences listed, under 10% are singletons. The chain is built from TRBV7-9 and TRBJ1-2; TRBD1 is a possible D gene (6 bases). The clonotype comes from a male donor in good health. Some clones in this sample may be carry-over from other donors' samples. What was sequenced was whole blood. This CDR3 reads CAGEAGDYGYTF. The CDR3 nucleotides read TGTGCCGGGGAGGCAGGGGATTATGGCTACACCTTC.